A single sample gave rise to the 21 T cell receptor beta chains below, sequenced in a study of tumor and adjacent non-tumor tissue in lung cancer. TCRbeta libraries were built with three rounds of nested PCR, modified from ARM-PCR. Via MiXCR, TCRdb re-called the multiplex PCR reads, giving one row per CDR3 protein. The data hold around 140,000 distinct CDR3 sequences, with around 61% observed a single time. No cell sorting was done before RNA was extracted from the tissue. Source material: lung tumor tissue. These receptor sequences come from a man aged 60 to 69 with small cell lung cancer.

The chain carries TRBV28 and TRBJ2-5; possible D gene TRBD2, 6 bases. Trimming left V 5 bases short and J 1 base short, with 11 bases between. This CDR3 is 14 amino acids long. In germline, CDR1 is MDHEN, CDR2 SYDVKM. The CDR3 region is CASSASSVQETQYF. The CDR3 DNA reads TGTGCCAGCAGTGCCTCTAGCGTCCAAGAGACCCAGTACTTC.

There are a few counts of this clonotype. A much larger clone is a single base away; this may be a read error. This chain uses TRBV6-5 with TRBJ2-7; D call uncertain. Trimming took 11 bases from V and 11 from J, leaving 16 bases between them. The CDR3 length is 10 residues. Germline CDR1 reads MNHEY; CDR2 reads SVGAGI. CDR3 DNA: TGTGCCTCCGAGGCGGTTAGTGAGTACTTC. Its translation is CASEAVSEYF.

Worth noting for this clonotype: Since a much larger clone is just one base distant, this may be a read error. The chain couples TRBV29-1 to TRBJ2-5; 11 bases agree with TRBD1. The CDR3 length is 13 residues. Germline V gene lookup returns CDR1 SQVTM and CDR2 ANQGSEA. The ends lost 5 bases at V and 7 bases at J; junction bases unmatched: 6. The CDR3 reads CSVPGQGVGTQYF. The DNA for the CDR3 is TGCAGCGTTCCGGGACAGGGGGTCGGGACCCAGTACTTC.

Ten or more counts support this clonotype. The rearrangement joins TRBV6-6 to TRBJ2-5; 11 bases are shared with TRBD2. Per the germline V gene, CDR1 is MNHNY and CDR2 is SVGAGI (reference sequence). The V gene end was trimmed by 6 bases and the J gene end by 4 bases; junction bases not matched to a gene: 7. This CDR3 is built from 15 residues. CDR3 DNA sequence: TGTGCCAGCAGGGATAGCGGGAGGGCCCCAGAGACCCAGTACTTC. This gives the protein CASRDSGRAPETQYF.

With regard to this clonotype: At one of its ends the junction is not consistent with the germline gene, which may arise from a read error. V gene TRBV11-2 combines with J gene TRBJ2-2; no firm D call. Germline values: CDR1 SGHAT, CDR2 FQNNGV. The CDR3 covers 13 residues. The CDR3 sequence: CASRPTATGELFF. Here the CDR3 DNA reads TGTGCAAGCAGGCCAACAGCCACAGGGGAGCTGTTTTTT. Filled out from reference TRBV11-2 and TRBJ2-2, the complete variable domain reads EAGVAQSPRYKIIEKRQSVAFWCNPISGHATLYWYQQILGQGPKLLIQFQNNGVVDDSQLPKDRFSAERLKGVDSTLKIQPAKLEDSAVYLCASRPTATGELFFGEGSRLTVL.

Of note for this clonotype: At one end, the junction sequence differs from germline, possibly due to a read error. The chain carries TRBV20-1 and TRBJ1-1; D is uncertain. From germline, CDR1 is DFQATT and CDR2 SNEGSKA (reference sequence). This CDR3 has 12 residues. DNA for the CDR3: TGCAGTACTAGATCCCCGGACACTGAAGCTTTCTTT. Protein product: CSTRSPDTEAFF.

The chain links TRBV7-2 to TRBJ1-1; no reliable D call. Trimming took off 3 bases at V and 1 base at J, with 9 bases between the two ends. This CDR3 spans 14 amino acids. Germline-derived CDR1 and CDR2 are SGHTA and FQGNSA. The CDR3 nucleotides are TGTGCCAGCAGCTTTGACGGATGGAACACTGAAGCTTTCTTT. It yields the protein CASSFDGWNTEAFF.

The rearrangement uses TRBV20-1 and TRBJ1-2, with D possibly matching TRBD1 (6 bases). V lost 1 base and J lost 4, with 13 bases in between. Germline lookup yields CDR1 DFQATT and CDR2 SNEGSKA (reference sequence). The CDR3 has 14 residues. The CDR3: CSARGLTGFYGYTF. CDR3 bases: TGCAGTGCTAGAGGCCTTACAGGGTTCTATGGCTACACCTTC.

In regard to this clonotype: A clone one base away is much larger, so this may be a read error. The V call is TRBV20-1, the J call TRBJ2-2; D might be TRBD1 (5 bases). The CDR3 covers 16 residues. The V gene's germline CDR1 is DFQATT and CDR2 SNEGSKA (reference sequence). CDR3 in DNA: TGCAGTGCTAGACACCCTGGCAGTAGGGGCACCGTGGAGCTGTTTTTT. The encoded protein is CSARHPGSRGTVELFF.

With respect to this clonotype: The CDR3 does not close with the conserved phenylalanine or tryptophan, likely indicating a read error. The chain employs TRBV6-6 and TRBJ2-1; the D is unclear. CDR3 length equals 12 residues. With 5 bases removed from V and 4 bases from J, the gap between germline ends came to 6 bases. Germline-derived CDR1 and CDR2 are MNHNY and SVGAGI (reference sequence). CDR3 protein: CASSDKYNEQFL. The CDR3 nucleotides read TGTGCCAGCAGTGACAAGTACAATGAGCAGTTCCTC.

To note about this clonotype: Given a much more abundant clone one base away, this may be a read error. The chain links TRBV29-1 to TRBJ2-3; no reliable D call. This CDR3 region has 13 residues. Trimming removed 8 bases at V and 0 bases at J, with 12 bases between. Germline V CDR1 and CDR2: SQVTM, ANQGSEA. The CDR3 reads CSSLPDSTDTQYF. DNA for the CDR3: TGCAGCTCTCTACCGGACAGCACAGATACGCAGTATTTT.

As concerns this clonotype: With a much larger clone just one base away, this may be a read error. This rearrangement joins TRBV20-1 to TRBJ1-2; TRBD1 might be the D (5 bases). V lost 6 bases and J 3 bases, leaving 17 bases between the germline ends. The CDR3 length is 14 residues. Germline V gene lookup returns CDR1 DFQATT and CDR2 SNEGSKA (reference sequence). As DNA, the CDR3 is TGCAGTGCAAGAAGGGCAGGGTTATACTATGGCTACACCTTC. This translates into CSARRAGLYYGYTF.

With regard to this clonotype: Since a much larger clone is just one base distant, this may be a read error. The chain uses TRBV11-2 and TRBJ2-5; 9 bases match TRBD1. This CDR3 spans 14 amino acids. CDR1 and CDR2 (germline): SGHAT, FQNNGV. The trim removed 7 bases at V and 5 bases at J, leaving 8 bases unmatched. In nucleotides, the CDR3 is TGTGCCAGCAAATCAAGGACAGGGGTTGAGACCCAGTACTTC. It specifies CASKSRTGVETQYF.

There are a few counts of this clonotype. The chain joins TRBV6-5 to TRBJ2-7; 7 bases are a match to TRBD2. Looked up from germline, CDR1 is MNHEY and CDR2 is SVGAGI. There are 13 residues in the CDR3. J lost 2 bases, V lost 5 bases, and 3 bases had no gene match. CDR3 coding DNA: TGTGCCAGCAGTCGCGGACTAGCCTACGAGCAGTACTTC. Its translation: CASSRGLAYEQYF.

This clonotype was recorded a few times. The V call is TRBV5-6, the J call TRBJ2-5; 12 bases align to TRBD2. The CDR3 consists of 15 residues. V lost 4 bases and J lost 2; bases outside the gene matches: 3. CDR1 SGHDT and CDR2 YYEEEE come from the germline V gene. CDR3 DNA sequence: TGTGCCAGCAGCCGGACTAGCGGGACGCAAGAGACCCAGTACTTC. Its translation is CASSRTSGTQETQYF.

This clonotype has a count of ten or more. CDR3 sequence: CSAQSSGYNSPLHF. CDR3 bases: TGCAGTGCTCAAAGCAGTGGGTATAATTCACCCCTCCACTTT. The chain links TRBV20-1 to TRBJ1-6; D not resolved. The V gene's germline CDR1 is DFQATT and CDR2 SNEGSKA (reference sequence). The CDR3 has 14 amino acids. V shed 5 bases and J shed 4 bases, with 12 bases lying between them.

As regards this clonotype: A junction end diverges from the germline sequence, so it may reflect a read error. The chain has TRBV5-1 and TRBJ2-1, with 14 bases lining up with TRBD2. Per germline, CDR1 SGHRS and CDR2 YFSETQ. The CDR3 extends over 17 amino acids. This chain's CDR3 is CASSWGLAGEADNQQFF. DNA for the CDR3: TGCGCCAGCAGCTGGGGACTAGCGGGAGAAGCCGACAATCAGCAGTTCTTC.

The chain is built from TRBV6-5 and TRBJ2-1; D is possibly TRBD1 (5 bases). The CDR3 loop spans 12 amino acids. Germline V gene data show CDR1 as MNHEY and CDR2 as SVGAGI. CDR3: CGARTTYNEQFF. CDR3 nucleotide sequence: TGTGGGGCCAGGACAACCTACAATGAGCAGTTCTTC.

The table lists this clonotype with a count of one. The junction and the germline gene differ at one end; a read error may be behind it. The rearrangement links TRBV20-1 to TRBJ2-1, with TRBD2 identical over 11 bases. The CDR3 covers 15 residues. Germline CDR1 reads DFQATT; CDR2 reads SNEGSKA (reference sequence). The CDR3 loop is CSARDSSGRTAEQFF. The CDR3 DNA sequence: TGCAGTGCTAGAGATTCTAGCGGGAGGACCGCTGAGCAATTCTTC.

Worth noting for this clonotype: One end of the junction fails to match germline, which may point to a read error. V usage is TRBV11-1 and J usage is TRBJ1-1; TRBD1 matches 9 bases. The CDR3 is 14 amino acids. Germline V gene sequence: CDR1 SGHAT, CDR2 FQDESV (reference sequence). For the CDR3, the DNA is TGTGTCAGCAGCCCACAGGGGGCGAACACTGAAGCTTTCTTT. Protein sequence: CVSSPQGANTEAFF.

Concerning this clonotype itself: Since a much larger clone is just one base distant, this may be a read error. In nucleotides, the CDR3 is TGTGCCAGCAGCCAAGATTTCGAGACAGTAGACGGCTACACCTTC. Residues: CASSQDFETVDGYTF. The genes are TRBV4-2 and TRBJ1-2; D is possibly TRBD1 (5 bases). Germline-derived CDR1 and CDR2 are LGHNA and YNFKEQ. Trimming took 0 bases from V and 8 from J, leaving 16 bases between them. The CDR3 runs to 15 residues.